Below are 7 T cell receptor beta chains sequenced from a single sample in a study of cytomegalovirus exposure and HLA in healthy donors (dated by TCRdb to about 2017). The method was the immunoSEQ multiplex PCR assay. As stored in TCRdb, this immuneACCESS dataset retains in-frame rearrangements with V and J assigned. A fraction of the clones does not appear; measured against another copy, unresolved V genes explain less than half of the discrepancy, and the remainder lacks a known reason. This sample holds approximately 300,000 clones; 86% were observed only once. The top ten clonotypes cover around 0.8% of the sample. The sample comprised PBMCs. The receptors originated from a young woman in good health and CMV-seronegative.

The rearrangement links TRBV5-4 to TRBJ2-1; 11 positions match TRBD2. The CDR3 sequence is 14 residues long. Germline values: CDR1 SGHNT, CDR2 YYREEE (reference sequence). V trimming: 7 bases; J trimming: 7 bases; junction bases outside the gene matches: 7. In DNA form, the CDR3 reads TGTGCCAGCTTTGCGGCTAGCGGGGGGAATGAGCAGTTCTTC. This encodes CASFAASGGNEQFF.

This rearrangement joins TRBV14 to TRBJ2-3; tentatively, D is TRBD1 (6 bases). The CDR3 spans 15 residues. Looked up from germline, CDR1 is SGHDN and CDR2 is FVKESK. Between the trimmed V and J ends, which lost 3 bases and 6 bases, there was a span of 16 bases. CDR3 bases: TGTGCCAGCAGCCAGGACAGCGTCCATATCGATACGCAGTATTTT. As protein: CASSQDSVHIDTQYF.

The chain uses TRBV30 and TRBJ2-5; 9 bases are shared with TRBD1. Germline assignment: CDR1 GTSNPN and CDR2 SVGIG (reference sequence). J gave up 5 bases and V 1 base, and 2 bases lay outside the gene matches. The CDR3 spans 13 residues. The CDR3 DNA sequence: TGTGCCTGGAGTGAAGGGACAGGGGAGACCCAGTACTTC. As protein: CAWSEGTGETQYF.

The chain is built from TRBV29-1 and TRBJ1-1; D remains unclear. CDR1 and CDR2 from the germline V gene are SQVTM and ANQGSEA. The CDR3 runs 12 residues. Trimming pared 7 bases from V and 1 base from J, leaving 10 bases between. The CDR3 DNA follows: TGCAGCGCCCTAAGAGGGAACACTGAAGCTTTCTTT. Translated: CSALRGNTEAFF.

Turning to this clone: The same CDR3 can be traced to other DNA sequences in this sample. V is TRBV18 and J is TRBJ2-5, with D possibly being TRBD2 (6 bases). The germline V gene has CDR1 KGHSH and CDR2 LQKENI. This CDR3 region has 14 residues. Trimming left V 3 bases short and J 1 base short, with 9 bases between. In nucleotides, the CDR3 is TGTGCCAGCTCACCTCGGGACTCCCAAGAGACCCAGTACTTC. Translation: CASSPRDSQETQYF.

This CDR3 reads CSVDPGTSAEFF. The DNA of the CDR3 is TGCAGCGTTGACCCGGGGACTAGCGCCGAGTTCTTC. The chain couples TRBV29-1 to TRBJ2-1; TRBD2 matches at 10 bases. V dropped 3 bases and J dropped 14; count of bases not matched to a gene: 7. Looked up from germline, CDR1 is SQVTM and CDR2 is ANQGSEA. CDR3 length: 12 amino acids.

This clone has at least ten counts. The CDR3 DNA is TGCGCCAGCAGCTTGGGTACTAGCGGAGGGCGGGAGCAGTTCTTC. Amino acids: CASSLGTSGGREQFF. The rearrangement links TRBV5-1 to TRBJ2-1; TRBD2 agrees at 8 bases. Germline V lookup: CDR1 SGHRS, CDR2 YFSETQ. The V gene end was trimmed by 0 bases and the J gene end by 10 bases; junction bases not matched to a gene: 9. CDR3 size: 15 residues.